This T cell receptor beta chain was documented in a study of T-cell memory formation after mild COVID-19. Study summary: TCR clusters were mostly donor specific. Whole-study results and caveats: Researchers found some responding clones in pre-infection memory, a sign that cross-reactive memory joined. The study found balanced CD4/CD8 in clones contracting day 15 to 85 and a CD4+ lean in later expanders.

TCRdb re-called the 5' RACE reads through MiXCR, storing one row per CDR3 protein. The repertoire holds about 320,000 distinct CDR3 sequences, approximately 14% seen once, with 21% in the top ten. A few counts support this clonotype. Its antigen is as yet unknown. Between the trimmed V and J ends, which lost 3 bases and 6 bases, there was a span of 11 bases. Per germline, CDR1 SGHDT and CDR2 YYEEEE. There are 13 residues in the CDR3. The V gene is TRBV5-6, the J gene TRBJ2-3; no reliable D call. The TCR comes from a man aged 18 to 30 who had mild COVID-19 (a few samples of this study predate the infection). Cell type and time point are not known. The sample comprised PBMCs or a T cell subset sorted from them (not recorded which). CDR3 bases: TGTGCCAGCAGCTCCTGGTACCTTGATACGCAGTATTTT. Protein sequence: CASSSWYLDTQYF.